Each of the 8 T cell receptor beta chains below was sequenced from the same sample in a study of monozygotic twins with inflammatory bowel disease. Following a re-call of the 5' RACE reads, TCRdb has one entry per CDR3 protein and lacks DNA. Its clone listing holds about 420,000 distinct CDR3 sequences. Sequenced sample: blood. The source is a human donor with ulcerative colitis or Crohn's disease, or a healthy co-twin of an affected twin (not recorded which).

The chain carries TRBV7-2 and TRBJ2-5; the TCRdb D gene call, TRBD1, has no DNA to confirm it. From germline, CDR1 is SGHTA and CDR2 FQGNSA. The CDR3 consists of 14 residues. This CDR3 reads CASSRRGLQETQYF.

The chain combines TRBV12-3 or TRBV12-4 with TRBJ1-1. The length of the CDR3 is 13 residues. The CDR3 protein is CASSLAGWIEAFF.

The rearrangement uses TRBV7-9 and TRBJ1-1; TCRdb returns TRBD1, unconfirmable since there is no DNA. CDR1 SEHNR and CDR2 FQNEAQ come from the germline V gene (reference sequence). The CDR3 covers 11 residues. The CDR3 loop reads CASSTSGTAFF.

The chain is built from TRBV12-3 or TRBV12-4 and TRBJ2-2; the TRBD1 assignment by TCRdb is unverifiable without DNA. The CDR3 is 17 amino acids. CDR3 amino acids: CASSYLPGTGNTGELFF.

The gene calls are TRBV2 and TRBJ1-1; TCRdb picks TRBD1, but there is no DNA to check that call. This CDR3 comprises 15 residues. Germline CDR1 reads SNHLY; CDR2 reads FYNNEI. CDR3 region: CASRPNSIGTPEAFF.

The chain joins TRBV5-5 to TRBJ1-6; the D call from TCRdb, TRBD1, cannot be confirmed without DNA. CDR1 is SGHKS, CDR2 YYEKEE, per germline (reference sequence). The CDR3 length is 16 residues. The chain's CDR3 is CASSLDPGGGNSPLHF. Variable domain in full (rest from reference TRBV5-5 and TRBJ1-6): DAGVTQSPTHLIKTRGQQVTLRCSPISGHKSVSWYQQVLGQGPQFIFQYYEKEERGRGNFPDRFSARQFPNYSSELNVNALLLGDSALYLCASSLDPGGGNSPLHFGNGTRLTVT.

The chain joins TRBV5-5 to TRBJ2-5; the D call of TRBD2 rests on TCRdb alone, since no DNA is present to check it. Germline CDR1 reads SGHKS; CDR2 reads YYEKEE (reference sequence). The CDR3 runs 15 residues. This chain's CDR3 is CASSRGLASIETQYF.

The chain links TRBV7-2 to TRBJ2-3; TCRdb's D call of TRBD2 is untestable without DNA. The CDR3 spans 16 residues. In germline, CDR1 is SGHTA, CDR2 FQGNSA. The CDR3: CASSSSGSRFGDTQYF. Filled out from reference TRBV7-2 and TRBJ2-3, the complete variable domain reads GAGVSQSPSNKVTEKGKDVELRCDPISGHTALYWYRQSLGQGLEFLIYFQGNSAPDKSGLPSDRFSAERTGGSVSTLTIQRTQQEDSAVYLCASSSSGSRFGDTQYFGPGTRLTVL.